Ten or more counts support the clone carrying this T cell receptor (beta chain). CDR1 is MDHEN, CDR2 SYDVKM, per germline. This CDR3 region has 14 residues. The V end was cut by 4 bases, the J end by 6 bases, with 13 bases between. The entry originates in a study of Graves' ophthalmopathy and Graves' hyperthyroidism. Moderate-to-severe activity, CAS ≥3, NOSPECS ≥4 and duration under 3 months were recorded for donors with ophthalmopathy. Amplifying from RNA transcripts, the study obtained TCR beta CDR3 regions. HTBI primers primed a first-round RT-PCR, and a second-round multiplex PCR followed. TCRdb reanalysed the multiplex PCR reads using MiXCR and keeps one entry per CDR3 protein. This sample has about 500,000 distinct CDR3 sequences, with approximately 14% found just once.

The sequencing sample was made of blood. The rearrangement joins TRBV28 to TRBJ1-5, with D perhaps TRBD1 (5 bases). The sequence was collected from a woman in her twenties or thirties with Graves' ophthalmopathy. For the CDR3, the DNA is TGTGCCAGCAGTTGGGTTCAGGGACGTCAGCCCCAGCATTTT. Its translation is CASSWVQGRQPQHF.